This T cell receptor (beta chain) was retrieved from a study of cytomegalovirus exposure and HLA in healthy donors. Whole-study results and caveats: In a later analysis, CMV-associated beta chains were mostly HLA-associated, it appeared.

The CDR3 is 14 amino acids. V lost 6 bases and J 5 bases, leaving 13 bases between the germline ends. Germline CDR1 reads MNHNS; CDR2 reads SASEGT. 13 Jbeta primers and 60 Vbeta primers were used for the PCR. TCRdb's copy holds only in-frame clones and misses some; the assay was immunoSEQ multiplex PCR. The sample yields 100,000 to 120,000 clones, more than 60% seen once. On this clone: Its antigen is not known.

The TCR was taken from a man in his thirties or forties in good health and CMV-seronegative. The sequenced sample was PBMCs. The chain joins TRBV6-1 to TRBJ1-4, with a tentative D call TRBD1 (6 bases). The CDR3 loop is CASSLPTGNEKLFF. In DNA, the CDR3 is TGTGCCAGCAGCCTACCCACAGGGAATGAAAAACTGTTTTTT.